These T cell receptor beta chains were read from a single sample in a study of low-dose radiotherapy and immunotherapy resistance in tumors. TCRdb re-called the reads through MiXCR, storing one row per CDR3 protein. This sample has 75,000 to 95,000 distinct CDR3 sequences, with under 25% found just once. Source: PBMCs, taken after low-dose radiotherapy plus immunotherapy. The receptors shown here come from a female donor with ovarian cancer. The CDR3 runs from the conserved cysteine through the conserved F or W. The D gene is left open where the match is weak. Size is stated for part of the rows, as once, few or many counts, or as a class when the clone is expanded.

d_call: .; clone_size: many; v_call: TRBV20-1; j_call: TRBJ2-1; cdr3_nt: TGCAGTGCTAGAAGTTGGAGTGAGCAGTTCTTC; cdr3_aa: CSARSWSEQFF
d_call: .; clone_size: .; v_call: TRBV24-1; j_call: TRBJ2-1; cdr3_nt: TGTGCCACCAGTGACCGCTCCTTCGGCAGGCGGCCTGAGCAGTTCTTC; cdr3_aa: CATSDRSFGRRPEQFF
d_call: .; clone_size: many; v_call: TRBV19; j_call: TRBJ1-2; cdr3_nt: TGTGCCAGTAGTATTCCTGCCGAGGTCTATGGCTACACCTTC; cdr3_aa: CASSIPAEVYGYTF
d_call: TRBD2; clone_size: many; v_call: TRBV14; j_call: TRBJ2-1; cdr3_nt: TGTGCCAGCAGCCAATTCAGCGGGAGCTCCTACAATGAGCAGTTCTTC; cdr3_aa: CASSQFSGSSYNEQFF
d_call: .; clone_size: many; v_call: TRBV5-1; j_call: TRBJ2-2; cdr3_nt: TGCGCCAGCAGCTTGGAATGGGGCACCGGGGAGCTGTTTTTT; cdr3_aa: CASSLEWGTGELFF
d_call: .; clone_size: many; v_call: TRBV28; j_call: TRBJ1-2; cdr3_nt: TGTGCCAGCAGACCCGCAGGAGGTGGCTACACCTTC; cdr3_aa: CASRPAGGGYTF
d_call: .; clone_size: many; v_call: TRBV11-2; j_call: TRBJ2-7; cdr3_nt: TGTGCCAGCAGCTTAATACAGGGAGAATACGAGCAGTACTTC; cdr3_aa: CASSLIQGEYEQYF
d_call: .; clone_size: many; v_call: TRBV6-2/TRBV6-3; j_call: TRBJ2-1; cdr3_nt: TGTGCCAGCAAGAATCGGTTCCATGAGCAGTTCTTC; cdr3_aa: CASKNRFHEQFF
d_call: TRBD2; clone_size: few; v_call: TRBV5-1; j_call: TRBJ2-1; cdr3_nt: TGCGCCAGCAGCTTGGCTCCGGGACTAGGACCTGAGCAGTTCTTC; cdr3_aa: CASSLAPGLGPEQFF
d_call: .; clone_size: many; v_call: TRBV7-8; j_call: TRBJ1-2; cdr3_nt: TGTGCCAGCAGCTTAGCCCCGCCACAGGGAGGCTATGGCTACACCTTC; cdr3_aa: CASSLAPPQGGYGYTF
d_call: TRBD1; clone_size: .; v_call: TRBV25-1; j_call: TRBJ1-5; cdr3_nt: TGTGCCAGCAGTGCCAGGACAGGGGGCCGTCAGCCCCAGCATTTT; cdr3_aa: CASSARTGGRQPQHF
d_call: .; clone_size: once; v_call: TRBV7-9; j_call: TRBJ1-1; cdr3_nt: TGTGCCAGCAGCTTAGGGAGCAACACTGAAGCTTTCTTT; cdr3_aa: CASSLGSNTEAFF
d_call: TRBD2; clone_size: few; v_call: TRBV12-3/TRBV12-4; j_call: TRBJ2-1; cdr3_nt: TGTGCCAGTAGGGGACTAGCGGGATTTGGTGAGCAGTTCTTC; cdr3_aa: CASRGLAGFGEQFF
d_call: .; clone_size: .; v_call: TRBV28; j_call: TRBJ2-7; cdr3_nt: TGTGCCAGCAGTTTAGCTTGGAACGAGCAGTACTTC; cdr3_aa: CASSLAWNEQYF
d_call: TRBD2; clone_size: many; v_call: TRBV10-3; j_call: TRBJ2-1; cdr3_nt: TGTGCCATCAGTGAGTCCGGGCGGGGGGGCCTTATTGATGAGCAGTTCTTC; cdr3_aa: CAISESGRGGLIDEQFF
d_call: .; clone_size: .; v_call: TRBV4-3; j_call: TRBJ2-2; cdr3_nt: TGCGCCAGCAGCTTTCAGGGGGGGAACACCGGGGAGCTGTTTTTT; cdr3_aa: CASSFQGGNTGELFF
d_call: TRBD2; clone_size: many; v_call: TRBV12-3/TRBV12-4; j_call: TRBJ2-1; cdr3_nt: TGTGCCAGCAAAAGCGGGAGGGCCCAGGGTGAGCAGTTCTTC; cdr3_aa: CASKSGRAQGEQFF
d_call: .; clone_size: many; v_call: TRBV27; j_call: TRBJ2-4; cdr3_nt: TGTGCCAGCAGTTTAGGAAGCGGGGCCAAAAACATTCAGTACTTC; cdr3_aa: CASSLGSGAKNIQYF
d_call: .; clone_size: many; v_call: TRBV19; j_call: TRBJ1-5; cdr3_nt: TGTGCCAGTAGTATCCCGGGACTGGGGTATCAGCCCCAGCATTTT; cdr3_aa: CASSIPGLGYQPQHF
d_call: .; clone_size: many; v_call: TRBV5-3; j_call: TRBJ1-2; cdr3_nt: TGTGCCAGCAGCGCAGACCTACAGGGATCGATTGCGATTGGCTACACCTTC; cdr3_aa: CASSADLQGSIAIGYTF
d_call: TRBD2; clone_size: .; v_call: TRBV10-3; j_call: TRBJ2-1; cdr3_nt: TGTGCCATCAGGACTAGCGGGAACGATGAGCAGTTCTTC; cdr3_aa: CAIRTSGNDEQFF
d_call: .; clone_size: many; v_call: TRBV5-6; j_call: TRBJ1-2; cdr3_nt: TGTGCCAGCAGCTTGGTGTTAGGGACCGAGGGCTACACCTTC; cdr3_aa: CASSLVLGTEGYTF
d_call: .; clone_size: many; v_call: TRBV7-2; j_call: TRBJ2-7; cdr3_nt: TGTGCCAGCAGCTCAGCCGGCCGCGAGCAGTACTTC; cdr3_aa: CASSSAGREQYF
d_call: .; clone_size: many; v_call: TRBV29-1; j_call: TRBJ2-7; cdr3_nt: TGCAGCGTTGAAGTCCTTAGTGCGTCCGGCCTCTACGAGCAGTACTTC; cdr3_aa: CSVEVLSASGLYEQYF
d_call: .; clone_size: .; v_call: TRBV5-3; j_call: TRBJ2-4; cdr3_nt: TGTGCCAGCAAAAAAATTGAGGGGGAATTATCACTAGCCAAAAACATTCAGTACTTC; cdr3_aa: CASKKIEGELSLAKNIQYF
d_call: .; clone_size: .; v_call: TRBV6-1; j_call: TRBJ2-1; cdr3_nt: TGTGCCAGCAGTGTCTCTATCTCCTACAATGAGCAGTTCTTC; cdr3_aa: CASSVSISYNEQFF
d_call: TRBD1; clone_size: many; v_call: TRBV7-2; j_call: TRBJ2-5; cdr3_nt: TGTGCCAGCAGCTTAGCGGTGGGTCTAGACAGGGGGCGCCGAGAGACCCAGTACTTC; cdr3_aa: CASSLAVGLDRGRRETQYF
d_call: .; clone_size: many; v_call: TRBV7-8; j_call: TRBJ1-4; cdr3_nt: TGTGCCAGCAGCGCCATGGTCGCGGGCGAAAAACTGTTTTTT; cdr3_aa: CASSAMVAGEKLFF
d_call: .; clone_size: many; v_call: TRBV5-4; j_call: TRBJ2-5; cdr3_nt: TGTGCCAGCAGCTTGGCCGCGGAGACCCAGTACTTC; cdr3_aa: CASSLAAETQYF
d_call: .; clone_size: many; v_call: TRBV20-1; j_call: TRBJ2-1; cdr3_nt: TGCAGTGCTCGCAGGGATGGTGAGCAGTTCTTC; cdr3_aa: CSARRDGEQFF
d_call: TRBD1; clone_size: many; v_call: TRBV27; j_call: TRBJ2-5; cdr3_nt: TGTGCCAGCAGTTTATCTCGGACAGGTCAAGAGACCCAGTACTTC; cdr3_aa: CASSLSRTGQETQYF
d_call: .; clone_size: .; v_call: TRBV27; j_call: TRBJ1-1; cdr3_nt: TGTGCCAGCAGTTACCCGGAAGTGAACACTGAAGCTTTCTTT; cdr3_aa: CASSYPEVNTEAFF
d_call: .; clone_size: many; v_call: TRBV6-2/TRBV6-3; j_call: TRBJ2-1; cdr3_nt: TGTGCCAGCAGTAACAGGGGACTAGTGAATGAGCAGTTCTTC; cdr3_aa: CASSNRGLVNEQFF
d_call: .; clone_size: many; v_call: TRBV29-1; j_call: TRBJ1-2; cdr3_nt: TGCAGCGTTGGAGACCCCGGCGGGCGTAACTATGGCTACACCTTC; cdr3_aa: CSVGDPGGRNYGYTF
d_call: .; clone_size: many; v_call: TRBV20-1; j_call: TRBJ2-1; cdr3_nt: TGCAGTGCTAGAGCCATCCAGGGTTGGAATGAGCAGTTCTTC; cdr3_aa: CSARAIQGWNEQFF
d_call: TRBD2; clone_size: many; v_call: TRBV7-7; j_call: TRBJ2-5; cdr3_nt: TGTGCTAGCAGCGGAAGCGGGAGGGCCGAAGAGACCCAGTACTTC; cdr3_aa: CASSGSGRAEETQYF
d_call: TRBD1; clone_size: many; v_call: TRBV28; j_call: TRBJ2-5; cdr3_nt: TGTGCCAGCAGTTTATCCCCTGGACAGGGGAGGGAGACCCAGTACTTC; cdr3_aa: CASSLSPGQGRETQYF
d_call: .; clone_size: .; v_call: TRBV18; j_call: TRBJ2-7; cdr3_nt: TGTGCCAGCTCACCGAACGACGGACCCTACGAGCAGTACTTC; cdr3_aa: CASSPNDGPYEQYF
d_call: .; clone_size: .; v_call: TRBV4-2; j_call: TRBJ1-6; cdr3_nt: TGTTCCAGCAGCCAAGACAGCTCCTATAATTTACCCCTCCACTTT; cdr3_aa: CSSSQDSSYNLPLHF
d_call: .; clone_size: many; v_call: TRBV24-1; j_call: TRBJ2-1; cdr3_nt: TGTGCCACCAGTGATTTTCGGCAGGGGCAACAGGGTGAGCAGTTCTTC; cdr3_aa: CATSDFRQGQQGEQFF
d_call: TRBD1; clone_size: many; v_call: TRBV11-1; j_call: TRBJ2-2; cdr3_nt: TGTGCCAGCACCCTTACAGGGGCCGGGGAGCTGTTTTTT; cdr3_aa: CASTLTGAGELFF
d_call: TRBD2; clone_size: many; v_call: TRBV11-1; j_call: TRBJ2-7; cdr3_nt: TGTGCCAGCAGCTTACGGAGAGCTAGCGGGAGTGGCGAGCAGTACTTC; cdr3_aa: CASSLRRASGSGEQYF
d_call: TRBD1; clone_size: many; v_call: TRBV4-1; j_call: TRBJ2-3; cdr3_nt: TGCGCCAGCAGCCATAGCTCGGGACAGGTACGACGAGATACGCAGTATTTT; cdr3_aa: CASSHSSGQVRRDTQYF
d_call: .; clone_size: .; v_call: TRBV6-2/TRBV6-3; j_call: TRBJ1-5; cdr3_nt: TGTGCCAGCAGTTACTCGATGGCAGGGGTGCAGCCCCAGCATTTT; cdr3_aa: CASSYSMAGVQPQHF
d_call: .; clone_size: many; v_call: TRBV5-4; j_call: TRBJ2-2; cdr3_nt: TGTGCCAGCAGCCCCCTGGCTAAGGCCTCGAACACCGGGGAGCTGTTTTTT; cdr3_aa: CASSPLAKASNTGELFF
d_call: .; clone_size: many; v_call: TRBV4-2; j_call: TRBJ2-3; cdr3_nt: TGTGCCAGCAGCCCCCGTTTTGGTAGCACAGATACGCAGTATTTT; cdr3_aa: CASSPRFGSTDTQYF
d_call: .; clone_size: many; v_call: TRBV7-8; j_call: TRBJ1-6; cdr3_nt: TGTGCCAGCAGCTTAGTGGGGTTTTGGGCTAATTCACCCCTCCACTTT; cdr3_aa: CASSLVGFWANSPLHF
d_call: TRBD1; clone_size: .; v_call: TRBV5-1; j_call: TRBJ2-6; cdr3_nt: TGCGCCAGCAGGTTGCCGGGACAGGGGGTAAACGTCCTGACTTTC; cdr3_aa: CASRLPGQGVNVLTF
d_call: TRBD1; clone_size: many; v_call: TRBV5-1; j_call: TRBJ1-3; cdr3_nt: TGCGCCAGCAGCTTCGGGACAGCCGCTGACATCTCTGGAAACACCATATATTTT; cdr3_aa: CASSFGTAADISGNTIYF
d_call: .; clone_size: many; v_call: TRBV4-3; j_call: TRBJ2-6; cdr3_nt: TGCGCCAGCACCTTCAGTGAGGCCGACTCTGGGGCCAACGTCCTGACTTTC; cdr3_aa: CASTFSEADSGANVLTF
d_call: .; clone_size: many; v_call: TRBV19; j_call: TRBJ2-7; cdr3_nt: TGTGCCAGTAGTACAGGGGCAACGTTCTACGAGCAGTACTTC; cdr3_aa: CASSTGATFYEQYF
d_call: .; clone_size: .; v_call: TRBV4-1; j_call: TRBJ2-1; cdr3_nt: TGCGCCAGCAGCCAACAATTTAGCGGCATACCCCAGTTCTTC; cdr3_aa: CASSQQFSGIPQFF
d_call: TRBD2; clone_size: many; v_call: TRBV4-3; j_call: TRBJ2-2; cdr3_nt: TGCGCCAGCAGCCGGACTAGCGATGGCGGGGAGCTGTTTTTT; cdr3_aa: CASSRTSDGGELFF
d_call: TRBD1; clone_size: many; v_call: TRBV20-1; j_call: TRBJ1-6; cdr3_nt: TGCAGTGCTAGGGAGGGGGCGGTTAATTCACCCCTCCACTTT; cdr3_aa: CSAREGAVNSPLHF
d_call: TRBD2; clone_size: many; v_call: TRBV20-1; j_call: TRBJ2-5; cdr3_nt: TGCAGTGCTCTAGCTAGCGGGGAGACCCAGTACTTC; cdr3_aa: CSALASGETQYF
d_call: .; clone_size: many; v_call: TRBV7-9; j_call: TRBJ1-1; cdr3_nt: TGTGCCAGCAGCAGGACCGGGACGAACACTGAAGCTTTCTTT; cdr3_aa: CASSRTGTNTEAFF